This T cell receptor beta chain was sequenced in a study of blood T cells in healthy people across ages. Germline CDR1 SGHAT, CDR2 FQNNGV. The length of the CDR3 is 14 residues. Trimming took 3 bases from V and 0 from J, leaving 9 bases between them. Next came a second PCR, run for about 6 to 12 cycles, which used a sample-barcoded 5' primer along with a J-beta primer mix. MiXCR, run by TCRdb on the 5' RACE reads, gives a single entry per CDR3 protein. This table holds roughly 800,000 distinct CDR3 sequences, less than 70% found once. This receptor was taken from an elderly man in good health. The rearrangement joins TRBV11-2 to TRBJ2-7; D unresolved. Sample: blood. The CDR3 DNA reads as TGTGCCAGCAGCTTGTTTGACGGCTCCTACGAGCAGTACTTC. Its protein product is CASSLFDGSYEQYF.